This T cell receptor (beta chain) was sequenced for a study of a mutant IDH1 vaccine in newly diagnosed glioma. Study at large: Males made up 62.5% and females roughly 40% of treated patients, whose mean age was around 40 years. Notes on the study in general: Seemingly, top peripheral T cell clonotype changes bore no relation to pseudoprogression. Immune responses induced by vaccination arose in 90% to 95% of the patients.

Trimming cost V 4 bases and J 1 base, with 11 bases left between them. The CDR3 runs 15 residues. Germline lookup yields CDR1 SGHRS and CDR2 YFSETQ. Time point specified: baseline, week 1 (first vaccination visit). Treatment meaning: pre-vaccination baseline after standard-of-care therapy. Profiled with immunoSEQ multiplex PCR; TCRdb holds only in-frame clones, not every one. Among fewer than 100,000 clones listed, approximately 90% were seen once. Concerning this clone: The antigen is unknown.

This TCR was sampled from a woman aged 45-59 years with glioma. V and J are TRBV5-1 and TRBJ2-2, with D perhaps matching TRBD1 (6 bases). The sample in question was PBMCs, obtained from a glioma patient treated with radiotherapy, temozolomide or both. Here the CDR3 reads CASSPEGGNTGELFF. Here the CDR3 DNA reads TGCGCCAGCAGCCCGGAAGGGGGGAACACCGGGGAGCTGTTTTTT.